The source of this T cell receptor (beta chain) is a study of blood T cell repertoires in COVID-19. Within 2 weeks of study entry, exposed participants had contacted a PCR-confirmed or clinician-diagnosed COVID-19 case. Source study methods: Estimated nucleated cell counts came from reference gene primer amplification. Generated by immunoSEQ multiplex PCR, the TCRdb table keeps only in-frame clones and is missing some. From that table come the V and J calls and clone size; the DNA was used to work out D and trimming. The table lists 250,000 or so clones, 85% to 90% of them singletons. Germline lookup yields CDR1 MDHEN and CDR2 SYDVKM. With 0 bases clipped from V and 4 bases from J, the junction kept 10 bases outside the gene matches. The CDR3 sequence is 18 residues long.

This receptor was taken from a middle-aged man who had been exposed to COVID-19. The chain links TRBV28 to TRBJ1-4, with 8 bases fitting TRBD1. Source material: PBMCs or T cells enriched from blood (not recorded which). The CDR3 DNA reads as TGTGCCAGCAGTTTATGGGGTGCAGGGGGCGAAAATAATGAAAAACTGTTTTTT. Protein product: CASSLWGAGGENNEKLFF.